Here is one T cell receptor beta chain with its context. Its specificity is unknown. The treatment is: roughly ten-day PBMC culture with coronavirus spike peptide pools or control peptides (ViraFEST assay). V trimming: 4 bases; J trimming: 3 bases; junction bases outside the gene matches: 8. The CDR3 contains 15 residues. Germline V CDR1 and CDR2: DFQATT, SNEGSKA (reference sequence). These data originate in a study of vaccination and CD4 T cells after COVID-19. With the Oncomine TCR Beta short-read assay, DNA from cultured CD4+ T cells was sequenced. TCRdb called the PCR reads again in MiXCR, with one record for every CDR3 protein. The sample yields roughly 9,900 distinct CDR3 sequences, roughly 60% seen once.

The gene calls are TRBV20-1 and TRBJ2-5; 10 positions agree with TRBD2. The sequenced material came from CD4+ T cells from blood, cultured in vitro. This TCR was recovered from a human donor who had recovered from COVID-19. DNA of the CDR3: TGCAGTGCTACCTTAGCGGGGGGAGATAAAGAGACCCAGTACTTC. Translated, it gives CSATLAGGDKETQYF.